This TCR beta chain was recovered during a study of blood T cell repertoires in COVID-19. In the study overall: PBMCs, B-cell-depleted T cells, or T cells were the source of the cDNA or gDNA that made up the material.

Germline loops: CDR1 MGHRA, CDR2 YSYEKL. The CDR3 runs 16 residues. V trimming: 2 bases; J trimming: 6 bases; junction bases outside the gene matches: 6. Per the original data handling: Cell counts per sample came from amplifying reference gene primers. The data were produced by immunoSEQ multiplex PCR, yet TCRdb's version contains in-frame clones alone and is incomplete. The D gene and trimming were derived from the DNA, and the V and J assignments and clone size from that table. This table has around 99,000 clones, 85% to 90% appearing once. V is TRBV4-1 and J is TRBJ1-6, with 8 bases that match TRBD1. The sequence was collected from a human donor in a cohort sampled during active COVID-19. The sequenced material came from peripheral blood. CDR3 DNA: TGCGCCAGCAGCCAACCTCGACAGGGGCTTAATTCACCCCTCCACTTT. Translating gives CASSQPRQGLNSPLHF.